This TCR beta chain was identified in a study of shared clonotypes between healthy human individuals. Trimming stripped 7 bases from V and 3 bases from J, with 22 bases between. Germline loops: CDR1 MNHEY, CDR2 SMNVEV (reference sequence). CDR3 length equals 16 residues. As defined, naive CD8 cells were CD45RO-negative and positively selected for CCR7, with terminally differentiated effector memory CD45RA+ cells excluded. Adult donors, all healthy and HIV-negative, had no recent acute infections or vaccinations. Those who donated, Caucasian adults without exception, all lived in Nashville, Tennessee. Each PCR replicate from the sorted subsets contained around 0.2 ug DNA, which is about 31,000 T cell genomes. TCRdb keeps only in-frame clones here, not all; method: immunoSEQ multiplex PCR. Found here are about 820,000 clones, approximately 92% of them singletons; the top ten hold under 30%.

The TCR sequence derives from a man aged 25-45 years in good health. V and J are TRBV27 and TRBJ2-7; tentative D call: TRBD1 (5 bases). Sequencing was done on a sample of naive CD8+ T cells sorted from blood. The CDR3 DNA sequence: TGTGCCAGCATGACCACCACCCCGAGACAGCACTACGAGCAGTACTTC. Protein product: CASMTTTPRQHYEQYF.